This T cell receptor (beta chain) stems from a study of cytomegalovirus exposure and HLA in healthy donors. The CDR3 runs to 18 residues. V gave up 3 bases and J gave up 1 base; unmatched junction bases: 6. Per the germline V gene, CDR1 is SNHLY and CDR2 is FYNNEI. PCR amplification relied on 60 Vbeta primers (plus 13 Jbeta primers). TCRdb keeps only in-frame clones here, not all; method: immunoSEQ multiplex PCR. The data contain about 160,000 clones, approximately 88% of them singletons. The rearrangement links TRBV2 to TRBJ2-5, with 15 bases aligning to TRBD2. This TCR was sampled from a woman aged 25 to 39 in good health and CMV-seronegative. The sequenced material came from PBMCs. The CDR3 bases are TGTGCCAGCAGTGATTCGGGACTAGCGGGGGGCCTCCAAGAGACCCAGTACTTC. As protein: CASSDSGLAGGLQETQYF.